A single sample gave rise to the 27 T cell receptor beta chains below, sequenced in a study of OX40 agonist ivuxolimab in advanced cancers. Clones were sequenced by immunoSEQ multiplex PCR, and TCRdb holds only the in-frame ones, with some missing. The table shows 77,000 or so clones, with 90% occurring only once. The source was CD4+ or CD8+ T cells sorted from blood, collected in a trial of the OX40 agonist ivuxolimab. The receptors stem from an adult with an advanced solid tumor such as melanoma, head and neck, liver or kidney cancer.

J is TRBJ2-7 and V is TRBV7-2; 8 bases are a match to TRBD2. The germline V gene encodes CDR1 SGHTA and CDR2 FQGNSA. The V gene end was trimmed by 1 base and the J gene end by 5 bases; junction bases not matched to a gene: 13. The CDR3 extends over 17 amino acids. This CDR3 is CASSLGVYTGTRNEQYF. CDR3 sequence (DNA): TGTGCCAGCAGCTTAGGGGTGTATACCGGGACTAGGAACGAGCAGTACTTC.

The chain employs TRBV6-5 and TRBJ1-2; possible D gene TRBD1, 5 bases. Per germline, CDR1 MNHEY and CDR2 SVGAGI. V gave up 6 bases and J gave up 7 bases, with 15 bases separating them. This CDR3 is built from 13 residues. This CDR3 reads CASSFDRGFGYTF. The CDR3 DNA is TGTGCCAGCAGCTTTGACCGGGGGTTTGGCTACACCTTC.

This clone has just one count. This chain joins TRBV30 and TRBJ2-5; 10 nucleotides align to TRBD1. CDR1 and CDR2 (germline): GTSNPN, SVGIG (reference sequence). The CDR3 is 13 amino acids. V trimming: 6 bases; J trimming: 4 bases; junction bases outside the gene matches: 5. This CDR3 is CACDRGRGETQYF. In DNA form, the CDR3 reads TGTGCCTGTGACAGGGGGCGTGGAGAGACCCAGTACTTC. The full variable domain, completed using reference TRBV30 and TRBJ2-5, is SQTIHQWPATLVQPVGSPLSLECTVEGTSNPNLYWYRQAAGRGLQLLFYSVGIGQISSEVPQNLSASRPQDRQFILSSKKLLLSDSGFYLCACDRGRGETQYFGPGTRLLVL.

The gene calls are TRBV11-3 and TRBJ2-7, with no clear D. V lost 1 base and J 1 base, leaving 8 bases between the germline ends. This CDR3 has 14 residues. The germline V gene has CDR1 SGHNT and CDR2 YENEEA. CDR3 sequence reads: CASSLVYPSYEQYF. Written as DNA, the CDR3 is TGTGCCAGCAGCTTAGTGTACCCTTCCTACGAGCAGTACTTC.

The V and J genes are TRBV19 and TRBJ1-1, with D perhaps TRBD1 (5 bases). The CDR3 is 14 residues long. Germline CDR1 LNHDA, CDR2 SQIVND (reference sequence). Trimming took off 4 bases at V and 1 base at J, with 10 bases between the two ends. The CDR3 here is CASSRLGANTEAFF. The CDR3 region has the DNA TGTGCCAGTAGTAGACTCGGGGCGAACACTGAAGCTTTCTTT.

The V call is TRBV2, the J call TRBJ2-4, with a weak D call TRBD1 (5 bases). The CDR3 length is 13 residues. From germline, CDR1 is SNHLY and CDR2 FYNNEI. V lost 3 bases and J 8 bases, leaving 11 bases between the germline ends. The CDR3 reads CASSDFARDIQYF. The CDR3 coding sequence is TGTGCCAGCAGTGATTTTGCCAGGGACATTCAGTACTTC.

V gene TRBV7-2 combines with J gene TRBJ2-2, with unresolved D. CDR1 is SGHTA, CDR2 FQGNSA, per germline. The V end lost 2 bases, the J end lost 6 bases, and 16 bases lay between the germline ends. There are 16 residues in the CDR3. CDR3 nucleotides: TGTGCCAGCAGCTTAAATCCCTTAACGGTGGCCGGGGAGCTGTTTTTT. This gives the protein CASSLNPLTVAGELFF.

The chain employs TRBV7-8 and TRBJ1-3, with D tentatively TRBD1 (6 bases). This CDR3 has 14 residues. Germline V gene sequence: CDR1 SGHVS, CDR2 FQNEAQ. V was cut by 3 bases and J by 3 bases, with 9 bases left in between. The CDR3 DNA reads as TGTGCCAGCAGCTTTCAGGGGTATGGAAACACCATATATTTT. Protein sequence: CASSFQGYGNTIYF.

This clone has just one count. The chain links TRBV7-2 to TRBJ1-2, with no clear D. CDR1 and CDR2 (germline): SGHTA, FQGNSA. V was cut by 5 bases and J by 1 base, with 14 bases left in between. This CDR3 comprises 15 residues. The CDR3 nucleotides are TGTGCCAGCAGCCTCCACGGGCAGGTTAACTATGGCTACACCTTC. Translating it yields CASSLHGQVNYGYTF.

The rearrangement uses TRBV2 and TRBJ1-5, with D tentatively TRBD1 (5 bases). This CDR3 region has 15 residues. Germline CDR1 reads SNHLY; CDR2 reads FYNNEI. V was shortened by 8 bases and J by 0 bases, with 14 bases between the two germline ends. CDR3 sequence reads: CASRAQGYSNQPQHF. CDR3 bases: TGTGCCAGCCGCGCTCAGGGATATAGCAATCAGCCCCAGCATTTT.

The chain links TRBV7-9 to TRBJ2-1; D perhaps matches TRBD2 (5 bases). From germline, CDR1 is SEHNR and CDR2 FQNEAQ (reference sequence). CDR3 length: 14 amino acids. V lost 1 base and J 1 base, leaving 5 bases between the germline ends. Written as DNA, the CDR3 is TGTGCCAGCAGCTTAGGGGAGTCCTACAATGAGCAGTTCTTC. Residues: CASSLGESYNEQFF. Looking up the rest from reference TRBV7-9 and TRBJ2-1 gives the full variable domain: DTGVSQNPRHKITKRGQNVTFRCDPISEHNRLYWYRQTLGQGPEFLTYFQNEAQLEKSRLLSDRFSAERPKGSFSTLEIQRTEQGDSAMYLCASSLGESYNEQFFGPGTRLTVL.

The rearrangement joins TRBV7-9 to TRBJ1-3; no clear D gene. This CDR3 region has 12 residues. Trimming removed 6 bases at V and 1 base at J, with 4 bases between. The germline CDR1 and CDR2 sequences are SEHNR and FQNEAQ (reference sequence). CDR3 sequence reads: CASRPSGNTIYF. DNA of the CDR3: TGTGCCAGCAGGCCTTCTGGAAACACCATATATTTT.

V is TRBV6-4 and J is TRBJ2-1; maybe TRBD2 (7 bases). V lost 2 bases, J lost 7 bases, and 15 bases lay in between. The CDR3 has 15 amino acids. Germline values: CDR1 MRHNA, CDR2 SNTAGT. The chain's CDR3 is CASSDAGAPRNEQFF. The DNA for the CDR3 is TGTGCCAGCAGTGACGCGGGGGCGCCAAGGAATGAGCAGTTCTTC.

Notes on this clone: One junction end does not reproduce the germline sequence, and a read error may be involved. In the same sample, other DNA sequences code for this CDR3. The rearrangement uses TRBV6-5 and TRBJ1-1; D is possibly TRBD1 (5 bases). Germline loops: CDR1 MNHEY, CDR2 SVGAGI. This CDR3 has 14 amino acids. The CDR3 bases are TGTGCCAGTAGTTACCGCCCCAGGGACACTGAAGCTTTCTTT. Translated, it gives CASSYRPRDTEAFF.

This chain uses TRBV28 with TRBJ1-2; D gene ambiguous. The CDR3 loop spans 12 amino acids. Between the trimmed V and J ends, which lost 5 bases and 1 base, there was a span of 5 bases. Germline-derived CDR1 and CDR2 are MDHEN and SYDVKM. DNA for the CDR3: TGTGCCAGCAGTCAGATTAACTATGGCTACACCTTC. Translating gives CASSQINYGYTF.

The chain joins TRBV5-1 to TRBJ2-2; D is uncertain. The CDR3 totals 14 residues. V was clipped by 5 bases and J by 1 base, with 9 bases between them. Germline CDR1 SGHRS, CDR2 YFSETQ. The CDR3 DNA is TGCGCCAGCAGTTCCAGACAGAACACCGGGGAGCTGTTTTTT. It translates to CASSSRQNTGELFF.

This rearrangement joins TRBV25-1 to TRBJ2-5; 8 nucleotides line up with TRBD2. Germline V gene data show CDR1 as MGHDK and CDR2 as SYGVNS. Trimming at V came to 2 bases and at J to 2 bases, leaving 10 bases not matched to a gene. This CDR3 is built from 17 residues. The CDR3 sequence is CASSEPSGLASQETQYF. The CDR3, as DNA: TGTGCCAGCAGTGAACCCTCCGGACTAGCATCGCAAGAGACCCAGTACTTC.

This chain joins TRBV6-1 and TRBJ2-7; weak D call: TRBD1 (6 bases). This CDR3 has 12 residues. The ends were cut back, 10 bases at V and 5 bases at J, with 15 bases in the middle. Germline CDR1 MNHNS, CDR2 SASEGT. The CDR3 here is CATSTGYDEQYF. Written as DNA, the CDR3 is TGTGCCACTTCAACAGGGTACGACGAGCAGTACTTC.

The chain recombines TRBV4-3 with TRBJ2-5; tentative D call: TRBD1 (6 bases). Trimming left V 3 bases short and J 4 bases short, with 9 bases between. The germline V gene has CDR1 LGHNA and CDR2 YSLEER. CDR3 length: 13 residues. The CDR3 DNA reads TGCGCCAGCAGCCATACAGGGTCAGAGACCCAGTACTTC. Translating it yields CASSHTGSETQYF.

The chain carries TRBV7-2 and TRBJ2-7, with TRBD1 matching 7 bases. V shed 7 bases, J shed 1 base, and the junction held 4 bases outside the gene matches. The CDR3 has 13 amino acids. CDR1 is SGHTA, CDR2 FQGNSA, per germline. The CDR3 spells CASTEGQSYEQYF. DNA for the CDR3: TGTGCCAGCACCGAGGGACAGTCCTACGAGCAGTACTTC.

V usage is TRBV9 and J usage is TRBJ2-1, with 10 bases lining up with TRBD2. Losses at the gene ends were 4 bases for V and 9 bases for J; bases not matched to a gene: 10. The germline V gene has CDR1 SGDLS and CDR2 YYNGEE. This CDR3 has 15 amino acids. The CDR3 region has the DNA TGTGCCAGCAGCCGTCCCAGCGGGAGGGCCCGTGAGCAGTTCTTC. It is translated as CASSRPSGRAREQFF.

The V gene is TRBV19, the J gene TRBJ2-1; 7 bases are shared with TRBD2. The germline V gene encodes CDR1 LNHDA and CDR2 SQIVND (reference sequence). The CDR3 has 14 amino acids. The V gene end was trimmed by 5 bases and the J gene end by 13 bases; junction bases not matched to a gene: 14. The CDR3 DNA reads TGTGCCAGTAGTTTTTCGATCGAGGGAGGGAGACAGTTCTTC. Amino acids: CASSFSIEGGRQFF.

This clone was observed a few times. This chain's CDR3 is CASSLFLGNTEAFF. The CDR3 DNA reads TGTGCCAGCAGTTTATTTCTCGGGAACACTGAAGCTTTCTTT. The chain recombines TRBV27 with TRBJ1-1; D is unresolved. The CDR3 loop spans 14 amino acids. Germline CDR1 reads MNHEY; CDR2 reads SMNVEV (reference sequence). V was pared by 1 base and J by 1 base, with 7 bases between.

The gene calls are TRBV5-5 and TRBJ1-2, with D perhaps TRBD1 (6 bases). The germline V gene has CDR1 SGHKS and CDR2 YYEKEE (reference sequence). This CDR3 is 14 amino acids long. Trimming stripped 1 base from V and 7 bases from J, with 14 bases between. CDR3 in DNA: TGTGCCAGCAGCTTGAGTGGTCAGGGGCTTGGCTACACCTTC. Protein: CASSLSGQGLGYTF.

The rearrangement links TRBV7-9 to TRBJ1-1; D perhaps matches TRBD1 (5 bases). V lost 4 bases and J 6 bases, leaving 18 bases between the germline ends. Germline V CDR1 and CDR2: SEHNR, FQNEAQ (reference sequence). This CDR3 contains 15 residues. The CDR3 region is CASSSTGTQVPEAFF. The CDR3 bases are TGTGCCAGCAGCTCAACCGGGACCCAGGTCCCTGAAGCTTTCTTT.

This chain joins TRBV10-1 and TRBJ2-3; TRBD2 is a possible D gene (6 bases). Trimming shortened V by 6 bases and J by 0 bases, and 13 bases separated the two germline ends. The CDR3 has 15 amino acids. CDR1 and CDR2 from the germline V gene are WNHNN and SYGVQD (reference sequence). The CDR3 nucleotides read TGCGCCAGCAGCCTTAGCAGCGGGAGCACAGATACGCAGTATTTT. It is translated as CASSLSSGSTDTQYF.

The chain uses TRBV7-9 and TRBJ2-2; D call uncertain. The CDR3 extends over 15 amino acids. V lost 2 bases and J lost 4, with 11 bases in between. Germline CDR1 SEHNR, CDR2 FQNEAQ (reference sequence). In nucleotides, the CDR3 is TGTGCCAGCAGCTTATGGACCAACCCCACCGGGGAGCTGTTTTTT. Its translation is CASSLWTNPTGELFF.